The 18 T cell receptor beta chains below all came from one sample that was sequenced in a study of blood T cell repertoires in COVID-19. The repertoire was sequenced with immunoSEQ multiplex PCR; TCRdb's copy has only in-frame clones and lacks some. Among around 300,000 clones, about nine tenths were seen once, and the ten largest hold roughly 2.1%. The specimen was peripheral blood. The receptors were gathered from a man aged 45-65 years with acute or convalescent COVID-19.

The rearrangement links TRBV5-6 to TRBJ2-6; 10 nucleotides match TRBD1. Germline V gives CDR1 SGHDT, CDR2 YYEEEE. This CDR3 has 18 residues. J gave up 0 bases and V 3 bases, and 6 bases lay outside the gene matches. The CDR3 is CASSSGQGTYSGANVLTF. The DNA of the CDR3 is TGTGCCAGCAGCTCGGGACAGGGGACCTACTCTGGGGCCAACGTCCTGACTTTC.

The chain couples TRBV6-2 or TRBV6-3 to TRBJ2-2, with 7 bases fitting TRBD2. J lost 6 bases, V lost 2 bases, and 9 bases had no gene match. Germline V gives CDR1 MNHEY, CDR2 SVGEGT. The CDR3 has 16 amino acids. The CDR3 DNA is TGTGCCAGCAGTTACAGTCCAGCGGGGTGGGCCGGGGAGCTGTTTTTT. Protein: CASSYSPAGWAGELFF.

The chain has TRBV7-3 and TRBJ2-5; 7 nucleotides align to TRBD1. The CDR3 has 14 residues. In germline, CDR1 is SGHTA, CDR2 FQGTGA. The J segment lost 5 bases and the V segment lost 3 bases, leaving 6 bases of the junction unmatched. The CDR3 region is CASSFHGTDETQYF. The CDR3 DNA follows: TGTGCCAGCAGCTTTCATGGGACAGACGAGACCCAGTACTTC.

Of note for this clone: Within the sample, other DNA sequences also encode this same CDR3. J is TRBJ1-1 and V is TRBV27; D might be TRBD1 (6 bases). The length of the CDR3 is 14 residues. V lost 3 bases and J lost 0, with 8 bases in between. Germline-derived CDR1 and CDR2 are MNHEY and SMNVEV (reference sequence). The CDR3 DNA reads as TGTGCCAGCAGTTTGACAGGTTTGAACACTGAAGCTTTCTTT. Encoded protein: CASSLTGLNTEAFF.

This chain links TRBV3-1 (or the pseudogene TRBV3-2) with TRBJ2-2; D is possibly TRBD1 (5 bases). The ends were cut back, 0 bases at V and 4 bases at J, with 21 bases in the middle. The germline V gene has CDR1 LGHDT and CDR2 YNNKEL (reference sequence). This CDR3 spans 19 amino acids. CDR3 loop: CASSQEPQDSLWGTGELFF. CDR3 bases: TGTGCCAGCAGCCAAGAGCCTCAAGACAGCCTCTGGGGCACCGGGGAGCTGTTTTTT.

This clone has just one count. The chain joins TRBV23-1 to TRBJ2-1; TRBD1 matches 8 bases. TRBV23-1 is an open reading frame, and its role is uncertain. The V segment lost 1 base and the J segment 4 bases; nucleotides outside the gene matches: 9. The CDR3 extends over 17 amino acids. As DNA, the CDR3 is TGCGCCAGCAGTCAATTCGTGAGGGACAGGAGTTACAATGAGCAGTTCTTC. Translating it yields CASSQFVRDRSYNEQFF.

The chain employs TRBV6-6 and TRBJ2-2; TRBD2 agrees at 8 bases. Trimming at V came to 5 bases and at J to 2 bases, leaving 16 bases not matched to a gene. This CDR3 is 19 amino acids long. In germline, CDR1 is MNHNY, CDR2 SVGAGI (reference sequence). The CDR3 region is CASSLRDWAGGTNTGELFF. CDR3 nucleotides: TGTGCCAGCAGTCTCCGGGATTGGGCGGGGGGTACCAACACCGGGGAGCTGTTTTTT.

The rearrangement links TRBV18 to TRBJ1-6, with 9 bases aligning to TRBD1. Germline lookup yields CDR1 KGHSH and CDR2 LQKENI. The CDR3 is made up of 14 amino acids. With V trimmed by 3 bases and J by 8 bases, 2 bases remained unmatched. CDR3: CASSPGQGYSPLHF. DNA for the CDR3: TGTGCCAGCTCACCGGGACAGGGATATTCACCCCTCCACTTT. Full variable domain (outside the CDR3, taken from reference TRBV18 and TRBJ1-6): NAGVMQNPRHLVRRRGQEARLRCSPMKGHSHVYWYRQLPEEGLKFMVYLQKENIIDESGMPKERFSAEFPKEGPSILRIQQVVRGDSAAYFCASSPGQGYSPLHFGNGTRLTVT.

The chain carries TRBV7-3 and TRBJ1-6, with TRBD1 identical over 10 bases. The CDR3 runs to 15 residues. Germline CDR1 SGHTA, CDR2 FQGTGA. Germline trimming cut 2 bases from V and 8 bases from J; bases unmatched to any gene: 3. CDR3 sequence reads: CASSLVGQGDSPLHF. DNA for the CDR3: TGTGCCAGCAGCTTAGTTGGACAGGGGGATTCACCCCTCCACTTT.

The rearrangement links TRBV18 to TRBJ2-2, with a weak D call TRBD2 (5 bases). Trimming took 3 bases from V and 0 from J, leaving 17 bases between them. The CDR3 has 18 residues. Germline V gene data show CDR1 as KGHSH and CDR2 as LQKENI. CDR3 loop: CASSPRALDGTNTGELFF. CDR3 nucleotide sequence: TGTGCCAGCTCACCTAGAGCTTTGGACGGGACGAACACCGGGGAGCTGTTTTTT.

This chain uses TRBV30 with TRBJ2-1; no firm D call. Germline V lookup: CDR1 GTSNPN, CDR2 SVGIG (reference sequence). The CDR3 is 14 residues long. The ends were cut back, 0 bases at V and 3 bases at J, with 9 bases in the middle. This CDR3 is CAWSVLDRYNEQFF. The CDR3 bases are TGTGCCTGGAGTGTTCTAGACCGCTACAATGAGCAGTTCTTC.

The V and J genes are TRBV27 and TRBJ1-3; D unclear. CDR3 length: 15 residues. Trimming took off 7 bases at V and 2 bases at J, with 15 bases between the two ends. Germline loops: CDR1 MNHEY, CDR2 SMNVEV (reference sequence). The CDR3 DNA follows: TGTGCCAGCACCTTCCTCCGAGGTGCTGGAAACACCATATATTTT. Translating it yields CASTFLRGAGNTIYF.

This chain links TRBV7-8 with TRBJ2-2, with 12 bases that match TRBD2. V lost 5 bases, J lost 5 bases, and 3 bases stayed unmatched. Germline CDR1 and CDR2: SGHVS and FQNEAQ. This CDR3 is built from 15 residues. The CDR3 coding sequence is TGTGCCAGCAGCCCTAGCGGGGGGGATACCGGGGAGCTGTTTTTT. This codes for CASSPSGGDTGELFF.

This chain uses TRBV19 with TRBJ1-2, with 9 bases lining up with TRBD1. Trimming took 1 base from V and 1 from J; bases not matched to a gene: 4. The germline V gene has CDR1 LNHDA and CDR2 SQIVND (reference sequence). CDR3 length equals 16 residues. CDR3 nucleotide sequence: TGTGCCAGTAGTATAGGGACAGGGGTGTTTAACTATGGCTACACCTTC. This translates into CASSIGTGVFNYGYTF.

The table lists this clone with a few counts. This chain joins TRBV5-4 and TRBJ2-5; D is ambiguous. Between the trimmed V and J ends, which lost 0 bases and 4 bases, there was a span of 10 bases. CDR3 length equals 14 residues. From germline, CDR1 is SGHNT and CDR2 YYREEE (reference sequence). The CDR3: CASSLDQIAETQYF. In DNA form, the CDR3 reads TGTGCCAGCAGCTTGGACCAGATCGCAGAGACCCAGTACTTC. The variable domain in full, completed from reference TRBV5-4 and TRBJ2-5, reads ETGVTQSPTHLIKTRGQQVTLRCSSQSGHNTVSWYQQALGQGPQFIFQYYREEENGRGNFPPRFSGLQFPNYSSELNVNALELDDSALYLCASSLDQIAETQYFGPGTRLLVL.

CDR3 amino acids: CASSTGTGDQETQYF. The CDR3 nucleotides read TGTGCCAGCAGCACCGGGACAGGGGACCAAGAGACCCAGTACTTC. The J gene is TRBJ2-5, the V gene TRBV9; TRBD1 matches 10 bases. This CDR3 has 15 residues. Germline V gene data show CDR1 as SGDLS and CDR2 as YYNGEE. Trimming at V came to 4 bases and at J to 0 bases, leaving 3 bases not matched to a gene.

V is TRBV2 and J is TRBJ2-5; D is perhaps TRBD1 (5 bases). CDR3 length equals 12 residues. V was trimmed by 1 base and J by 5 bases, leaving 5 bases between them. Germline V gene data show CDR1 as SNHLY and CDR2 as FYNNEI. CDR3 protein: CASSEEGETQYF. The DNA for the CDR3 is TGTGCCAGCAGTGAAGAGGGGGAGACCCAGTACTTC. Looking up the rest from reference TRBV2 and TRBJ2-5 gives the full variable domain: EPEVTQTPSHQVTQMGQEVILRCVPISNHLYFYWYRQILGQKVEFLVSFYNNEISEKSEIFDDQFSVERPDGSNFTLKIRSTKLEDSAMYFCASSEEGETQYFGPGTRLLVL.

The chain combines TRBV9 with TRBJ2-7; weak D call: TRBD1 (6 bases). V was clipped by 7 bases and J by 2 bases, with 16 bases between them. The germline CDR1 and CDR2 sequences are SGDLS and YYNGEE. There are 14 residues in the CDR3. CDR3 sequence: CASDCMGATYEQYF. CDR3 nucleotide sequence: TGTGCCAGCGATTGTATGGGGGCAACCTACGAGCAGTACTTC.